This T cell receptor (beta chain) came from a study of blood T cells in healthy people across ages. Whole-study findings and limits: Unsorted PBMCs blocked a conclusive comparison of naive and antigen-experienced cells.

With a J-beta primer mix and a sample-barcoded 5' primer, a second PCR ran roughly 6 to 12 cycles. TCRdb re-called the 5' RACE reads through MiXCR, storing one row per CDR3 protein. The repertoire holds over 750,000 distinct CDR3 sequences, with 25% as singletons. This CDR3 contains 15 residues. Germline V gene lookup returns CDR1 SNHLY and CDR2 FYNNEI. V was pared by 6 bases and J by 8 bases, with 8 bases of the junction left unmatched. In this sample, this clonotype turned up a few times. The antigen remains unidentified. The same data also contributed to another study, on T cells of mothers and their children. That study adds: According to the study, all extracted RNA entered cDNA synthesis at about 1.6 ug per 15 ul.

This clonotype was sampled from a boy aged 10-17 years in good health. The sequencing sample was made of blood. J is TRBJ2-3 and V is TRBV2; 13 bases agree with TRBD2. The CDR3 DNA is TGTGCCAGCAGCCACACTAGCGGGAGGGCCCGTACGCAGTATTTT. It is translated as CASSHTSGRARTQYF.